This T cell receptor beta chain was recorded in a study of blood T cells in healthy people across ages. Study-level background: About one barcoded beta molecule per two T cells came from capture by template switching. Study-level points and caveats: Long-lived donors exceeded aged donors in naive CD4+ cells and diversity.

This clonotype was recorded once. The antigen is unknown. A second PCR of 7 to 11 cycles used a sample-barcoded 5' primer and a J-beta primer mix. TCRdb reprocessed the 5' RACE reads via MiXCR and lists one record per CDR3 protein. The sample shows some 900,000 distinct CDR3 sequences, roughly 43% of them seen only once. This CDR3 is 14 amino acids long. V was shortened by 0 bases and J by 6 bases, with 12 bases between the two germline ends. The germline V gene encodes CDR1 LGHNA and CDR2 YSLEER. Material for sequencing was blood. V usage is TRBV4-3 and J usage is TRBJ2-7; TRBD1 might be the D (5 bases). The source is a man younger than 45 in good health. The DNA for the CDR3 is TGCGCCAGCAGCCAAGAAGGCAGGGCTTCCGAGCAGTACTTC. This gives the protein CASSQEGRASEQYF.